This T cell receptor (beta chain) was sequenced in a study of cytomegalovirus exposure and HLA in healthy donors. This CDR3 has 13 amino acids. The germline V gene has CDR1 GTSNPN and CDR2 SVGIG (reference sequence). Trimming cost V 0 bases and J 13 bases, with 16 bases left between them. The study, taken as a whole, reports: The study labeled more than 150 TCR beta chains cytomegalovirus-associated. Through in vitro validation, three CMV-associated chains were shown to be specific for CMV antigens. Using the classifier, cytomegalovirus status was reportedly diagnosed with high specificity and sensitivity.

This clone showed up just once. Its antigen is undetermined. Sequenced by immunoSEQ multiplex PCR; TCRdb stores in-frame clones only, minus some. The sample includes under 95,000 clones, roughly 90% of them seen just once. V usage is TRBV30 and J usage is TRBJ2-1; D possibly corresponds to TRBD2 (5 bases). The TCR was taken from a man aged 30 to 39 in good health and CMV-seronegative. Material: PBMCs. This chain's CDR3 is CAWSVGVGPIQFF. In DNA, the CDR3 is TGTGCCTGGAGTGTGGGAGTAGGTCCAATTCAGTTCTTC.